The rows below give T cell receptor beta chains drawn from one sample of a study of identical twins. TCRdb reanalysed the 5' RACE reads using MiXCR and keeps one entry per CDR3 protein. The repertoire holds roughly 250,000 distinct CDR3 sequences, with 7.5% as singletons. This sample was shared with a second study, whose subject was yellow fever vaccine responses in identical twins.

Sequencing was performed on CD8+ T cells sorted from blood. Receptors were obtained from a woman between 18 and 29 years old in good health. Both conserved end residues are part of each CDR3. D genes are given only for firm matches. The size of a clone is reported for some rows only, either as once, few or many, or as a class for expanded clones.

d_call j_call clone_size v_call cdr3_aa cdr3_nt
TRBD1 TRBJ1-2 . TRBV6-6 CASHRGGYGYTF TGTGCCAGTCACAGGGGCGGTTATGGCTACACCTTC
. TRBJ2-6 . TRBV15 CATSRRQTGANVLTF TGTGCCACCAGCAGACGGCAGACAGGGGCCAACGTCCTGACTTTC
. TRBJ1-2 many TRBV3-1 CASSQDPTNYGYTF TGTGCCAGCAGCCAAGATCCAACTAACTATGGCTACACCTTC
TRBD2 TRBJ2-1 few TRBV19 CASSIAGGAYNEQFF TGTGCCAGTAGTATTGCGGGGGGGGCCTACAATGAGCAGTTCTTC
TRBD2 TRBJ2-1 few TRBV4-1 CASSQETSAYNEQFF TGCGCCAGCAGCCAAGAGACTAGCGCATACAATGAGCAGTTCTTC
. TRBJ2-7 . TRBV15 CATSRDPPDTTYEQYF TGTGCCACCAGCAGAGATCCCCCGGACACCACCTACGAGCAGTACTTC
. TRBJ2-5 few TRBV12-3/TRBV12-4 CASSPSGSRGQETQYF TGTGCCAGCAGCCCCTCGGGGAGTAGGGGACAAGAGACCCAGTACTTC
TRBD1 TRBJ2-2 . TRBV7-9 CASSLTGVLRDTGELFF TGTGCCAGCAGCTTAACAGGGGTTTTGAGGGACACCGGGGAGCTGTTTTTT
. TRBJ2-1 . TRBV3-1 CASSPQYNEQFF TGTGCCAGCAGCCCCCAATACAATGAGCAGTTCTTC
TRBD1 TRBJ2-6 . TRBV24-1 CATSDLQGGRANVLTF TGTGCCACCAGTGATTTACAGGGGGGTCGGGCCAACGTCCTGACTTTC
TRBD1 TRBJ2-2 many TRBV10-2 CASSSTGQATGGELFF TGCGCCAGCAGCTCCACCGGACAGGCGACAGGCGGGGAGCTGTTTTTT
TRBD1 TRBJ2-7 . TRBV29-1 CSVVIGGQGNTPYEQYF TGCAGCGTCGTGATAGGGGGCCAGGGGAACACCCCCTACGAGCAGTACTTC
TRBD2 TRBJ2-1 many TRBV3-1 CASSQERTRDNEQFF TGTGCCAGCAGCCAAGAAAGGACTAGGGACAATGAGCAGTTCTTC
. TRBJ2-1 . TRBV6-1 CASSGRDSTFNEQFF TGTGCCAGCAGTGGCCGGGACTCAACCTTCAATGAGCAGTTCTTC
. TRBJ2-7 few TRBV5-1 CASSGEGISYEQYF TGCGCCAGCAGCGGAGAAGGAATATCCTACGAGCAGTACTTC
TRBD2 TRBJ2-5 many TRBV20-1 CSARDGTSGGPPETQYF TGCAGTGCTAGAGATGGGACTAGCGGGGGGCCACCCGAGACCCAGTACTTC
. TRBJ2-2 many TRBV27 CASSQGLYRDTGELFF TGTGCCAGCAGTCAAGGACTTTATCGGGACACCGGGGAGCTGTTTTTT
. TRBJ2-7 many TRBV14 CASSHVYSPTYEQYF TGTGCCAGCAGCCACGTCTACAGCCCTACCTACGAGCAGTACTTC
TRBD1 TRBJ2-2 few TRBV24-1 CATSPGQGPGELFF TGTGCCACCAGCCCGGGACAGGGGCCCGGGGAGCTGTTTTTT
. TRBJ2-1 . TRBV9 CASSGGLGNEQFF TGTGCCAGCAGCGGGGGACTGGGGAATGAGCAGTTCTTC